This T cell receptor beta chain was sequenced for a study of cytomegalovirus exposure and HLA in healthy donors. The study ran its PCR with 60 Vbeta and 13 Jbeta primers. The method was immunoSEQ multiplex PCR; TCRdb's version includes in-frame clones alone and lacks a portion of them. With around 74,000 clones in the sample, the ten largest clones hold 4.6%. CDR1 is SNHLY, CDR2 FYNNEI, per germline. The CDR3 is 15 residues long. Deletions cut 8 bases from V and 1 base from J, with 15 bases between. About this clone: Its matching antigen is unknown.

Study findings and constraints: Some public TCRs appeared in many individuals, while most sequences were rare. About 87% or about 30% of the time was how often most TCR beta V segments were productive, according to an earlier analysis.

This sequence joins TRBV2 and TRBJ2-1, with a tentative D call TRBD2 (5 bases). The source is a man aged 30 to 45 in good health and CMV-seronegative. The sample consisted of PBMCs. The DNA for the CDR3 is TGTGCCAGCGGTTTGAGGGCCCCTTCCTACAATGAGCAGTTCTTC. Translating it yields CASGLRAPSYNEQFF. Combining the CDR3 with reference TRBV2 and TRBJ2-1 gives the whole variable domain EPEVTQTPSHQVTQMGQEVILRCVPISNHLYFYWYRQILGQKVEFLVSFYNNEISEKSEIFDDQFSVERPDGSNFTLKIRSTKLEDSAMYFCASGLRAPSYNEQFFGPGTRLTVL.